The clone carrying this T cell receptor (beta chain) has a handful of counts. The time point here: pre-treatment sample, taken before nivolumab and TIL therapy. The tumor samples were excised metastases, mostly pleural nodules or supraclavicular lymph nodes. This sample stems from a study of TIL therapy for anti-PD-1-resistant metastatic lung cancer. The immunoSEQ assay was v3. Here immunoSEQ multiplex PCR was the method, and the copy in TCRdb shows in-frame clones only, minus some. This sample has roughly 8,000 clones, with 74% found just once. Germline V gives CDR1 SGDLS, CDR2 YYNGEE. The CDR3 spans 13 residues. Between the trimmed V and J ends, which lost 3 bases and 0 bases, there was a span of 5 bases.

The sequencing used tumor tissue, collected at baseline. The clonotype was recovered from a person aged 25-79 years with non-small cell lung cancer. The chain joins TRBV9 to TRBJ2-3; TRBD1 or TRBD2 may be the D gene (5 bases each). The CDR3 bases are TGTGCCAGCAGCGGGGGGAGCACAGATACGCAGTATTTT. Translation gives CASSGGSTDTQYF.